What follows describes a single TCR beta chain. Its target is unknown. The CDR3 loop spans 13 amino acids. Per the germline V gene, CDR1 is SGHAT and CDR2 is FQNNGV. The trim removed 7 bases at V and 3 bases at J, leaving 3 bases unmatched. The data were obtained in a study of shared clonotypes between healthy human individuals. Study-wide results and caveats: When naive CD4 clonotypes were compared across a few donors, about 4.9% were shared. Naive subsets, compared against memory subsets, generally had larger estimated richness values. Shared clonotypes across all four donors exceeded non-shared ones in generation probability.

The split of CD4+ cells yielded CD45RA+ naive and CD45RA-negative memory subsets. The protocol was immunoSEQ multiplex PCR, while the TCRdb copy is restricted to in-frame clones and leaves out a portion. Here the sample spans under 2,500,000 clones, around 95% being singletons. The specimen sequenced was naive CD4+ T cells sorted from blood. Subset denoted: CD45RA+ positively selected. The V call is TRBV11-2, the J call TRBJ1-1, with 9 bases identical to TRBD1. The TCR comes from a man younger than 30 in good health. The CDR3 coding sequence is TGTGCCAGCAACAGGGACAGGGACACTGAAGCTTTCTTT. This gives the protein CASNRDRDTEAFF.